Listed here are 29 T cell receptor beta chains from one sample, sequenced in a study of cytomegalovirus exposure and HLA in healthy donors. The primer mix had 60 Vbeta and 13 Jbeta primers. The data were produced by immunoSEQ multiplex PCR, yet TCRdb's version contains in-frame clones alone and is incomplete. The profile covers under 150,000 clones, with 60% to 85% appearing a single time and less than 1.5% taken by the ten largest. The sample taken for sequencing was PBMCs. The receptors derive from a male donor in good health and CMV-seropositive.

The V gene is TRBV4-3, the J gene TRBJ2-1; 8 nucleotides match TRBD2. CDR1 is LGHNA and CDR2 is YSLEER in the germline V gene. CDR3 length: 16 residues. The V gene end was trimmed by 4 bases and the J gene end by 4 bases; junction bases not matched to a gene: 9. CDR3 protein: CASSRQIAGSYNEQFF. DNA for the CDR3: TGCGCCAGCAGCCGCCAAATAGCGGGGTCATACAATGAGCAGTTCTTC.

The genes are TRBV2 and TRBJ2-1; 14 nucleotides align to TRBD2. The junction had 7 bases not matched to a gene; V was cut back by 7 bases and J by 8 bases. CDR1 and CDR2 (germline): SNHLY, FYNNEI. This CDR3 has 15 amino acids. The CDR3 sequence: CASKLTSGGADEQFF. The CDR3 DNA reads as TGTGCCAGCAAGTTGACTAGCGGGGGGGCTGATGAGCAGTTCTTC.

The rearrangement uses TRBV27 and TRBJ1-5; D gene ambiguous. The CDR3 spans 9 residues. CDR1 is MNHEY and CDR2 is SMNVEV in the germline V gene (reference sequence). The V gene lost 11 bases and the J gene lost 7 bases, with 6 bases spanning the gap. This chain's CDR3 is CASGQPQHF. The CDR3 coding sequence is TGTGCCTCGGGACAGCCCCAGCATTTT.

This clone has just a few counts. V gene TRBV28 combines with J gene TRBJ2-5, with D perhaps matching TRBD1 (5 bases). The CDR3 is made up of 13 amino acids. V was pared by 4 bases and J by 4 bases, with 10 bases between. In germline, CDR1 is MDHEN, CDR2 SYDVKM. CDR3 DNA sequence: TGTGCCAGCAGTTATGGGGCCGGAGAGACCCAGTACTTC. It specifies CASSYGAGETQYF.

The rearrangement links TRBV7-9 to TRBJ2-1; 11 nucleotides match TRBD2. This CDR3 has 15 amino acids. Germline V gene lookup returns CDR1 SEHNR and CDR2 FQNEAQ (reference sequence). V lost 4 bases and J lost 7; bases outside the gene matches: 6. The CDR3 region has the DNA TGTGCCAGCAGCTGGTCTAGCGGGGGGTCAAATGAGCAGTTCTTC. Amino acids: CASSWSSGGSNEQFF.

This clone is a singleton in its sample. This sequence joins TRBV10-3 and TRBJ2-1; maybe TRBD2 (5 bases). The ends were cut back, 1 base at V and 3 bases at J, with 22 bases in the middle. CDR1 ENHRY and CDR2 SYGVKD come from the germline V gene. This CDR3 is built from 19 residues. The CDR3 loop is CAISELFESEYGDYNEQFF. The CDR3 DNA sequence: TGTGCCATCAGTGAGTTGTTCGAGTCGGAGTACGGGGACTACAATGAGCAGTTCTTC.

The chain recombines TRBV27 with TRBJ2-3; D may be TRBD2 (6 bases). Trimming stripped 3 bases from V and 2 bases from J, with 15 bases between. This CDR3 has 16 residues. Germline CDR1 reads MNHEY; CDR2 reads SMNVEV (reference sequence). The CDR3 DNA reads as TGTGCCAGCAGTTTGATCCCTAGCGTGATCACAGATACGCAGTATTTT. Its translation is CASSLIPSVITDTQYF.

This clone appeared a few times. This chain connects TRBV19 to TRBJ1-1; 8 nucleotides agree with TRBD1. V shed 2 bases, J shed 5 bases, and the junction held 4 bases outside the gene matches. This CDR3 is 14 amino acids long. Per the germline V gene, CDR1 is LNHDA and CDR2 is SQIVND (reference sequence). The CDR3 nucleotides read TGTGCCAGTAGTATAAACCAGGGGGCAACTGAAGCTTTCTTT. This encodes CASSINQGATEAFF. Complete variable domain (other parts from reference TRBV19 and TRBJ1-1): DGGITQSPKYLFRKEGQNVTLSCEQNLNHDAMYWYRQDPGQGLRLIYYSQIVNDFQKGDIAEGYSVSREKKESFPLTVTSAQKNPTAFYLCASSINQGATEAFFGQGTRLTVV.

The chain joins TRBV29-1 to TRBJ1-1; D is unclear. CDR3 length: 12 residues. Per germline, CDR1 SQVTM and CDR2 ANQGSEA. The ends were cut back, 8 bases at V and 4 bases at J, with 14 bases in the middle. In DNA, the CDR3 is TGCAGCTCATCTACGGGTGGCACTGAAGCTTTCTTT. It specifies CSSSTGGTEAFF.

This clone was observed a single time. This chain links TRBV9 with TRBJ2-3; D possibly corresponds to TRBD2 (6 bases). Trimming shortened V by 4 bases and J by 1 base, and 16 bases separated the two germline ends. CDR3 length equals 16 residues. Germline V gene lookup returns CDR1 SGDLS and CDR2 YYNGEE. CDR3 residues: CASSNPPASGTDTQYF. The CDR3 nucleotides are TGTGCCAGCAGCAACCCCCCGGCTAGCGGCACAGATACGCAGTATTTT.

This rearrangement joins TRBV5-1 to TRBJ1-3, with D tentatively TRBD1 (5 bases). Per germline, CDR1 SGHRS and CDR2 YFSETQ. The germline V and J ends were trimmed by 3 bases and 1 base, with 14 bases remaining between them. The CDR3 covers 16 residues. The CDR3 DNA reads TGCGCCAGCAGCTCAACCCTCCAGGGTTCTGGAAACACCATATATTTT. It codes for CASSSTLQGSGNTIYF.

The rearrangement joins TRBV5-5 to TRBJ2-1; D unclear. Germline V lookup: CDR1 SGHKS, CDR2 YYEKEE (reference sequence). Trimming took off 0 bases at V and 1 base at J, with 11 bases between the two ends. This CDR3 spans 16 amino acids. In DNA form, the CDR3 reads TGTGCCAGCAGCTTGGATAGAGCACAGTCCTACAATGAGCAGTTCTTC. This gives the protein CASSLDRAQSYNEQFF.

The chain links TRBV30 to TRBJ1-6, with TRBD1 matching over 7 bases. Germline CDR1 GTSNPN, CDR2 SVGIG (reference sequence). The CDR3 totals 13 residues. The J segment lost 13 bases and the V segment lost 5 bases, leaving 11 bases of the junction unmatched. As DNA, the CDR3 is TGTGCCTGGGAGGGGAACAGGGGAGCGCCCCTCCACTTT. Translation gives CAWEGNRGAPLHF.

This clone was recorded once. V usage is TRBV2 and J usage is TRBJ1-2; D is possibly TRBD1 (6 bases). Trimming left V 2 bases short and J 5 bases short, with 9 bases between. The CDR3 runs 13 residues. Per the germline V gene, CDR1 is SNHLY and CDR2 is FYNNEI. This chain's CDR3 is CASSERQVYGYTF. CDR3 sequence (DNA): TGTGCCAGCAGTGAACGACAGGTTTATGGCTACACCTTC.

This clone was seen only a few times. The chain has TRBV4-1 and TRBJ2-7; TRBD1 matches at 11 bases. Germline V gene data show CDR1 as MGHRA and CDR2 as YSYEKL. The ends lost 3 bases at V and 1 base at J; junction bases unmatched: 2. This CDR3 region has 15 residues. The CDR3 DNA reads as TGCGCCAGCAGCCACAGGGACAGGGGGTCCTACGAGCAGTACTTC. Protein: CASSHRDRGSYEQYF.

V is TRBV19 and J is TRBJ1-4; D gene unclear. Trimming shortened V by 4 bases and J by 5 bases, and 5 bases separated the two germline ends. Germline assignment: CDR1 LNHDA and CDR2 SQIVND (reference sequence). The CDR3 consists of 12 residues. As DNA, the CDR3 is TGTGCCAGTAGTACGAGAAATGAAAAACTGTTTTTT. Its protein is CASSTRNEKLFF. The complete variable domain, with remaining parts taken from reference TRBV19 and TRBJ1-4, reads DGGITQSPKYLFRKEGQNVTLSCEQNLNHDAMYWYRQDPGQGLRLIYYSQIVNDFQKGDIAEGYSVSREKKESFPLTVTSAQKNPTAFYLCASSTRNEKLFFGSGTQLSVL.

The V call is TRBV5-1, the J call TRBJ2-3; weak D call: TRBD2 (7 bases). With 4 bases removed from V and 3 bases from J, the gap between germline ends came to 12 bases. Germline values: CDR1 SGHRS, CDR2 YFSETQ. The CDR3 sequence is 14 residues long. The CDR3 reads CASSGGGSTDTQYF. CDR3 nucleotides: TGCGCCAGCAGCGGGGGGGGCAGTACAGATACGCAGTATTTT.

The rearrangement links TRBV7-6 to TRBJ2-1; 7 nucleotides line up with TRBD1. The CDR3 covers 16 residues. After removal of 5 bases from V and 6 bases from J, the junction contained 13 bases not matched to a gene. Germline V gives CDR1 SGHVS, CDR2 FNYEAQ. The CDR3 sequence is CASSPATGWAGNEQFF. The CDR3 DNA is TGTGCCAGCAGCCCGGCGACAGGGTGGGCAGGCAATGAGCAGTTCTTC.

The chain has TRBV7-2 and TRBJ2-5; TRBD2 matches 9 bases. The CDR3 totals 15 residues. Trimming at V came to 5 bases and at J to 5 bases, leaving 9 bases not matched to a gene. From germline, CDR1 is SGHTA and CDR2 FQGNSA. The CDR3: CASSIESGRLETQYF. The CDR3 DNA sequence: TGTGCCAGCAGCATCGAAAGCGGGAGGCTGGAGACCCAGTACTTC.

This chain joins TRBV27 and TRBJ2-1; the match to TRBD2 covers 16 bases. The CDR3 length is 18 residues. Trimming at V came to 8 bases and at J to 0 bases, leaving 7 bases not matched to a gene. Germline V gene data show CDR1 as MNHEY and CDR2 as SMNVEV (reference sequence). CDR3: CASGPGLAGGSSYNEQFF. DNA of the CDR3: TGTGCCAGCGGTCCGGGACTAGCGGGGGGGAGCTCCTACAATGAGCAGTTCTTC.

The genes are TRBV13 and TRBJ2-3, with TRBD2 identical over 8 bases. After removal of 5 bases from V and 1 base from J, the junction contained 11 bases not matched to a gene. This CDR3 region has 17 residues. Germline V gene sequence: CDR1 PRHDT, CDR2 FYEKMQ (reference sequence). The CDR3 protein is CASSADGTSGGTDTQYF. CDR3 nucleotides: TGTGCCAGCAGCGCAGACGGCACTAGCGGAGGCACAGATACGCAGTATTTT.

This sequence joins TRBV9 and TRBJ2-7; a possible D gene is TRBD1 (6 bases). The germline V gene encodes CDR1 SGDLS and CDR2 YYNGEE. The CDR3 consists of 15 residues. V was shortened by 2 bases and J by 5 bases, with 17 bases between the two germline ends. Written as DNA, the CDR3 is TGTGCCAGCAGCGTGGGTAGCAGGGGTAGCAACGAGCAGTACTTC. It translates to CASSVGSRGSNEQYF. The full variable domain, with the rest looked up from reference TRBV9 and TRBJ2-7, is DSGVTQTPKHLITATGQRVTLRCSPRSGDLSVYWYQQSLDQGLQFLIQYYNGEERAKGNILERFSAQQFPDLHSELNLSSLELGDSALYFCASSVGSRGSNEQYFGPGTRLTVT.

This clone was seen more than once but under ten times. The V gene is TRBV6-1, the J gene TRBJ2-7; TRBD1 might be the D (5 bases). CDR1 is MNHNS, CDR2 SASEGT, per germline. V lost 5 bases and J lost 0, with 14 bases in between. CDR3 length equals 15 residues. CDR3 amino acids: CASSSPGLSSYEQYF. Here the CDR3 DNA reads TGTGCCAGCAGTTCCCCAGGGCTAAGCTCCTACGAGCAGTACTTC.

CDR3 nucleotide sequence: TGTGCCAGCAGCCTGGACTCACGAGGGACTGAAGCTTTCTTT. It specifies CASSLDSRGTEAFF. V and J are TRBV7-2 and TRBJ1-1, with D unresolved. CDR3 length: 14 residues. The ends were cut back, 5 bases at V and 5 bases at J, with 15 bases in the middle. In germline, CDR1 is SGHTA, CDR2 FQGNSA. Together with reference TRBV7-2 and TRBJ1-1, the CDR3 gives the full variable domain: GAGVSQSPSNKVTEKGKDVELRCDPISGHTALYWYRQSLGQGLEFLIYFQGNSAPDKSGLPSDRFSAERTGGSVSTLTIQRTQQEDSAVYLCASSLDSRGTEAFFGQGTRLTVV.

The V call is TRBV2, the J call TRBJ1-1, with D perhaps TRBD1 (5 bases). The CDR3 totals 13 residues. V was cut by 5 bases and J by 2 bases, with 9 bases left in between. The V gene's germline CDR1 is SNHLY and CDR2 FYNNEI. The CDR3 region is CASSQDTNTEAFF. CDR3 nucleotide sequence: TGTGCCAGCAGTCAGGACACCAACACTGAAGCTTTCTTT.

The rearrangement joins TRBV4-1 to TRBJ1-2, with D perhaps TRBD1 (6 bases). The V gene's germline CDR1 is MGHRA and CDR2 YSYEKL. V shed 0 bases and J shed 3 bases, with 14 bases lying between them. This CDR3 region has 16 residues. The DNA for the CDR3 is TGCGCCAGCAGCCAAGATTATGGGGGCGCAGACTATGGCTACACCTTC. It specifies CASSQDYGGADYGYTF.

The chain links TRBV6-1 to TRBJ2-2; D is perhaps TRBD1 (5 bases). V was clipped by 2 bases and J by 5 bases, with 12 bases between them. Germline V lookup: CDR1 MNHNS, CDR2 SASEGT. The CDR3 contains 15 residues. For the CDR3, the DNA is TGTGCCAGCAGTGAAAGGCCCCAGGGAACCGGGGAGCTGTTTTTT. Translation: CASSERPQGTGELFF.

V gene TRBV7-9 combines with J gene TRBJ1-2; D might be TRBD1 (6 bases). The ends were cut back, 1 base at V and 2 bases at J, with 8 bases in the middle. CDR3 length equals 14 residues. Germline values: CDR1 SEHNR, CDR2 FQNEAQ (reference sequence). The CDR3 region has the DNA TGTGCCAGCAGCTTAGGGACAGTAAACTATGGCTACACCTTC. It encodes CASSLGTVNYGYTF.

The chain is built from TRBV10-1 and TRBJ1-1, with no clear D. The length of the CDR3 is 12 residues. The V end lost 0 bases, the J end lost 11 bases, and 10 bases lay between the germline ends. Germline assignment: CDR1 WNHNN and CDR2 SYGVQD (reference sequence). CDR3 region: CASSESGKAAFF. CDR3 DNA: TGCGCCAGCAGTGAGTCGGGCAAGGCGGCTTTCTTT.